This TCR beta chain was recovered during a study of blood T cell repertoires in COVID-19. About the study: Samples representing acute and convalescent COVID-19 were sourced from the United States, Italy and Spain. From T cells, B-cell-depleted T cells, or PBMCs came the material, which was cDNA or gDNA.

Authors' methods: Amplified reference gene primers provided the basis for estimating nucleated cell counts. Assay used: immunoSEQ multiplex PCR; TCRdb lists only in-frame clones, some missing. V and J calls and clone size are given by that table; D and trimming were obtained from the DNA. The sample contains 35,000 to 45,000 clones, roughly 84% of which appear only once. Unmatched junction bases numbered 11, after V lost 4 bases and J lost 4 bases. CDR1 is SGHTA, CDR2 FQGNSA, per germline. CDR3 length: 17 residues. The source material was peripheral blood. The sequence was obtained from a human donor in a cohort sampled during active COVID-19. This sequence joins TRBV7-2 and TRBJ2-1; 9 bases align to TRBD1. The CDR3 is CASSSGTGWSGYNEQFF. The DNA of the CDR3 is TGTGCCAGCAGCTCAGGGACAGGGTGGTCTGGATACAATGAGCAGTTCTTC.